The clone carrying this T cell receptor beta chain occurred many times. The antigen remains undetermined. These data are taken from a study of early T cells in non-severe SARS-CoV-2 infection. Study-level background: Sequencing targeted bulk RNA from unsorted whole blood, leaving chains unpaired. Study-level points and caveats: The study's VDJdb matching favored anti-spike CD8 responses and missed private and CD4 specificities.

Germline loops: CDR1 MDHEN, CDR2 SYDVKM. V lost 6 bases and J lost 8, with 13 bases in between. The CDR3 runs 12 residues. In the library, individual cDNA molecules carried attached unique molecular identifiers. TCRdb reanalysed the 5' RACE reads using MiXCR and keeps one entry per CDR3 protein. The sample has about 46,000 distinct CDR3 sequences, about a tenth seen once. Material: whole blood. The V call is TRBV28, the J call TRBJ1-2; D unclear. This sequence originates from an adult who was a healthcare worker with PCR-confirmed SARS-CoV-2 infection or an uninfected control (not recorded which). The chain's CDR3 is CASRDQPGGYTF. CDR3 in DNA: TGTGCCAGCAGAGATCAACCCGGGGGCTACACCTTC.